This passage covers 3 T cell receptor beta chains from one sample sequenced in a study of blood T cell repertoires in COVID-19. Assay used: immunoSEQ multiplex PCR; TCRdb lists only in-frame clones, some missing. Of 200,000 to 250,000 clones detected, around three quarters appear once; the ten largest clones hold approximately 6.6%. The specimen was peripheral blood. All receptors come from a woman between 65 and 79 years old with acute or convalescent COVID-19.

This clone appeared a few times. The CDR3 here is CASSTTSGDFEQYF. DNA of the CDR3: TGTGCCAGCAGCACGACTAGCGGGGACTTCGAGCAGTACTTC. The chain combines TRBV6-5 with TRBJ2-7, with 11 bases lining up with TRBD2. The trim removed 6 bases at V and 6 bases at J, leaving 7 bases unmatched. The CDR3 covers 14 residues. Germline assignment: CDR1 MNHEY and CDR2 SVGAGI.

The chain employs TRBV6-5 and TRBJ2-5; the D gene is possibly TRBD1 (5 bases). The CDR3 loop spans 14 amino acids. Germline V gene sequence: CDR1 MNHEY, CDR2 SVGAGI. V was pared by 2 bases and J by 5 bases, with 12 bases between. The DNA for the CDR3 is TGTGCCAGCAGTTACGCCCGACCAGGGGAGACCCAGTACTTC. It codes for CASSYARPGETQYF.

The rearrangement links TRBV29-1 to TRBJ1-1; possible D gene TRBD1, 5 bases. Between the trimmed V and J ends, which lost 6 bases and 3 bases, there was a span of 14 bases. CDR1 and CDR2 from the germline V gene are SQVTM and ANQGSEA. This CDR3 comprises 13 residues. The CDR3 loop reads CSVPSKGDTEAFF. Here the CDR3 DNA reads TGCAGCGTGCCAAGCAAAGGGGACACTGAAGCTTTCTTT.